A selection of T cell receptor beta chains follows, all from one sample in a study of T cell changes during pregnancy in multiple sclerosis. Sequencing was performed with immunoSEQ multiplex PCR; in TCRdb, only in-frame clones are kept and a portion is missing. Of tens of thousands of clones listed, 85% to 95% were seen once; the top ten hold about 1.7%. The specimen was peripheral blood, collected after pregnancy. The receptors come from a female donor with multiple sclerosis, enrolled in a pregnancy study. Each CDR3 is given with its conserved first and last residue. Each record gives: clone size, D gene, V gene, J gene, CDR3 DNA, CDR3 protein. D genes are given only for firm matches. Size is stated for part of the rows, as once, few or many counts, or as a class when the clone is expanded.

-	-	TRBV27	TRBJ2-1	TGTGCCAGCAGTTTATACGCCAAGAGCTCCTACAATGAGCAGTTCTTC	CASSLYAKSSYNEQFF
-	TRBD2	TRBV5-1	TRBJ2-5	TGCGCCAGCAGCTTAGCGGGAGGCAGAGAGACCCAGTACTTC	CASSLAGGRETQYF
-	TRBD2	TRBV10-3	TRBJ2-1	TGTGCCATCACTAGATTGGCGGGAGGGGAGCAGTTCTTC	CAITRLAGGEQFF
-	-	TRBV28	TRBJ1-5	TGTGCCAGCAGTTTCTTGGACATTCAGCCCCAGCATTTT	CASSFLDIQPQHF
once	-	TRBV21-1	TRBJ1-2	TGTGCCAGCAGCAAAGGGCTCTATGGCTACACCTTC	CASSKGLYGYTF
-	-	TRBV7-9	TRBJ1-2	-	CASSQTFGEGVPYGYTF
-	TRBD1	TRBV28	TRBJ1-2	TGTGCCAGCAGCCCACTACAGGGGTACTATGGCTACACCTTC	CASSPLQGYYGYTF
-	-	TRBV4-2	TRBJ2-7	TGTGCCAGCAGCCAAGATGAGGGAGACAACTCCTACGAGCAGTACTTC	CASSQDEGDNSYEQYF
-	TRBD1	TRBV19	TRBJ2-2	TGTGCCAGTAGTACAGACAGGGGGAACACCGGGGAGCTGTTTTTT	CASSTDRGNTGELFF
-	TRBD1	TRBV6-1	TRBJ2-1	TGTGCCAGCTCCCCGGACAGGGCCTACAATGAGCAGTTCTTC	CASSPDRAYNEQFF
-	-	TRBV4-2	TRBJ2-5	TGTGCCAGCAGCCAAGATGGAGTCCAGAAAGAAGAGACCCAGTACTTC	CASSQDGVQKEETQYF
-	TRBD2	TRBV4-3	TRBJ2-7	TGCGCCAGCAGCCAATATAGTAGCGGGGCCCTCTACGAGCAGTACTTC	CASSQYSSGALYEQYF
-	-	TRBV7-2	TRBJ1-3	TGTGCCAGCAGCTTAGGGACAGACCACTCTGGAAACACCATATATTTT	CASSLGTDHSGNTIYF
-	-	TRBV19	TRBJ1-1	TGTGCCAGTAGTCTACTCCCCCCCGACACAGGGAACACTGAAGCTTTCTTT	CASSLLPPDTGNTEAFF
-	TRBD2	TRBV7-7	TRBJ2-1	TGTGCTAGCAGCTTACACCCTCGAGGGACTAGGGACCTTGGGGATGAGCAGTTCTTC	CASSLHPRGTRDLGDEQFF
-	TRBD1	TRBV7-9	TRBJ2-2	TGTGCCAGCAGCAAACAGGGGGCGGCCGGGGAGCTGTTTTTT	CASSKQGAAGELFF
-	TRBD2	TRBV27	TRBJ2-1	TGTGCCAGCAGTTTTAGCGGGAGGGCTAATGAGCAGTTCTTC	CASSFSGRANEQFF
-	TRBD2	TRBV19	TRBJ2-3	TGTGCCAGTAGTATTGGACTAGCGGGAGATGTATACGATACGCAGTATTTT	CASSIGLAGDVYDTQYF
-	-	TRBV27	TRBJ1-1	TGTGCCAGCAGTTTTATGGGAGGCGAAGCTTTCTTT	CASSFMGGEAFF
-	-	TRBV11-2	TRBJ2-7	TGTGCCAGCAGCTCATGGACAAACAGGCGCCCCGAGCAGTACTTC	CASSSWTNRRPEQYF
-	-	TRBV2	TRBJ2-1	TGTGCCAGCGTGATCGGAGGCCTCGGTGAGCAGTTCTTC	CASVIGGLGEQFF
-	-	TRBV29-1	TRBJ2-1	TGCAGCGTTGACAGGGCCCTCTCCTACAATGAGCAGTTCTTC	CSVDRALSYNEQFF
once	TRBD1	TRBV7-9	TRBJ1-2	TGTGCCAGCAGTCGGGGACAGCTAAACTATGGCTACACCTTC	CASSRGQLNYGYTF
-	-	TRBV27	TRBJ2-6	TGTGCCAGCAGGTCTAGGAACTCTGGGGCCAACGTCCTGACTTTC	CASRSRNSGANVLTF
-	-	TRBV7-9	TRBJ1-5	TGTGCCAGCAGCAATAGCAAAGGGGATAGCAATCAGCCCCAGCATTTT	CASSNSKGDSNQPQHF
once	-	TRBV18	TRBJ1-2	TGTGCCAGCTCTCGGACGACAGACCGCTATGGCTACACCTTC	CASSRTTDRYGYTF
-	-	TRBV5-1	TRBJ2-5	TGCGCCAGCAGCCCACTGTTTAGTCGAGAGACCCAGTACTTC	CASSPLFSRETQYF
-	TRBD1	TRBV19	TRBJ2-1	TGTGCCAGTAGTCCCCCTGGGGACAGGGGGCGTACGTTGAATGAGCAGTTCTTC	CASSPPGDRGRTLNEQFF
-	-	TRBV7-2	TRBJ2-2	TGTGCCAGCAGCTTAGACGGGAGCCCACCCGGGGAGCTGTTTTTT	CASSLDGSPPGELFF
-	TRBD2	TRBV7-2	TRBJ2-3	TGTGCCAGCAGCCCCATAGCGGGAGCGTCAGATACGCAGTATTTT	CASSPIAGASDTQYF